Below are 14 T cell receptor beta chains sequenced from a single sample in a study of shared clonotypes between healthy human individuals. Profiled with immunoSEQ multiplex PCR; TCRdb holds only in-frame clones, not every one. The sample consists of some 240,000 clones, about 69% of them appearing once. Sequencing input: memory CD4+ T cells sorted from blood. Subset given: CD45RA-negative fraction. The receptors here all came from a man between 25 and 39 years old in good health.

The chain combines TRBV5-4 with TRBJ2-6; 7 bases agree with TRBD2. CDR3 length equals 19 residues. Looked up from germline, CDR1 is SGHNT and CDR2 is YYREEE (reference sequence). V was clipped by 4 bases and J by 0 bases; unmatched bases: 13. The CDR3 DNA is TGTGCCAGCAGCCACCTCAGGGCGGGAGCCTCCTCTGGGGCCAACGTCCTGACTTTC. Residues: CASSHLRAGASSGANVLTF.

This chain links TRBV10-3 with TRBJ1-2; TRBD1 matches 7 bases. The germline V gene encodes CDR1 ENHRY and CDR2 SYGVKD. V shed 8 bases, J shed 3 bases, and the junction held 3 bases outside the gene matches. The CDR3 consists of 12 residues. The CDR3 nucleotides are TGTGCCATCTCAGGGGGTGACTATGGCTACACCTTC. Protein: CAISGGDYGYTF.

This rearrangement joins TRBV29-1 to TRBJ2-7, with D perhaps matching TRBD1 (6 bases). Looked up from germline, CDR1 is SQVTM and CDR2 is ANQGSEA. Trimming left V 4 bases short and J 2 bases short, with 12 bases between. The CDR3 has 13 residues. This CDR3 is CSVADRLTYEQYF. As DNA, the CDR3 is TGCAGCGTTGCCGACAGGCTTACCTACGAGCAGTACTTC.

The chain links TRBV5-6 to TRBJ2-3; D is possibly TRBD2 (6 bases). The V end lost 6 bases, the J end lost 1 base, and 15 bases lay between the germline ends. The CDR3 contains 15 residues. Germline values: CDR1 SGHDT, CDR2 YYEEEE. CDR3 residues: CASTLVGTGTDTQYF. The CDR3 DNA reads TGTGCCAGCACCCTAGTAGGGACTGGCACAGATACGCAGTATTTT.

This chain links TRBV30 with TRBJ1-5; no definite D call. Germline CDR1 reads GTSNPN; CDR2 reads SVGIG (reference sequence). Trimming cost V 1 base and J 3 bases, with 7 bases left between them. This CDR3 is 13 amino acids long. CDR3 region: CAWSAANNQPQHF. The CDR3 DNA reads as TGTGCCTGGAGTGCTGCGAACAATCAGCCCCAGCATTTT. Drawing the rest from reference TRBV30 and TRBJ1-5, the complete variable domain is SQTIHQWPATLVQPVGSPLSLECTVEGTSNPNLYWYRQAAGRGLQLLFYSVGIGQISSEVPQNLSASRPQDRQFILSSKKLLLSDSGFYLCAWSAANNQPQHFGDGTRLSIL.

The CDR3 nucleotides are TGTGCCAGCAGCTTTTCAGATACGCAGTATTTT. It specifies CASSFSDTQYF. The chain has TRBV7-9 and TRBJ2-3; D is unclear. Germline loops: CDR1 SEHNR, CDR2 FQNEAQ (reference sequence). V was trimmed by 3 bases and J by 4 bases, leaving 2 bases between them. CDR3 length: 11 residues.

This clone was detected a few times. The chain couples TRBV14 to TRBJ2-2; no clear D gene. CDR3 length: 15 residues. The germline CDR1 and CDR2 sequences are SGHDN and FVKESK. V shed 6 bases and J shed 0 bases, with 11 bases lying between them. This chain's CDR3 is CASSVVFANTGELFF. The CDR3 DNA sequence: TGTGCCAGCAGTGTGGTGTTCGCGAACACCGGGGAGCTGTTTTTT.

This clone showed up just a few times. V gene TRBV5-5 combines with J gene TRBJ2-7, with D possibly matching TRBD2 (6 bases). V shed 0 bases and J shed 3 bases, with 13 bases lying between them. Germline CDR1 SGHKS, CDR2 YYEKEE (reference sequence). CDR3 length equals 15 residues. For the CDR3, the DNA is TGTGCCAGCAGCTTGGGGCGGGACGGAAGCTACGAGCAGTACTTC. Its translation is CASSLGRDGSYEQYF.

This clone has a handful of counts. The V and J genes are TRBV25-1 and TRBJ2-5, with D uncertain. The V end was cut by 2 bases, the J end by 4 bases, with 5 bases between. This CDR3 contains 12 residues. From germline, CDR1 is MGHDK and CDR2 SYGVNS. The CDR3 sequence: CASSEQAETQYF. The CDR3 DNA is TGTGCCAGCAGTGAACAGGCAGAGACCCAGTACTTC.

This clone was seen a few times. CDR3 residues: CASSLPSGRGTDTQYF. The CDR3 coding sequence is TGTGCCAGCAGCTTGCCGAGCGGGAGGGGGACAGATACGCAGTATTTT. This sequence joins TRBV5-4 and TRBJ2-3; 10 bases align to TRBD2. Germline V gene sequence: CDR1 SGHNT, CDR2 YYREEE (reference sequence). Germline trimming cut 1 base from V and 3 bases from J; bases unmatched to any gene: 5. CDR3 size: 16 residues.

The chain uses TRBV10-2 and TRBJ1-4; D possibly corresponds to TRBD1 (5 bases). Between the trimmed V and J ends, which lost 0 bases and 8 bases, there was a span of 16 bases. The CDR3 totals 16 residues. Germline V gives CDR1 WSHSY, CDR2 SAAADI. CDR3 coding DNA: TGCGCCAGCAGTGAGTCATGGGGCGGGAATCGCGAAAAACTGTTTTTT. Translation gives CASSESWGGNREKLFF.

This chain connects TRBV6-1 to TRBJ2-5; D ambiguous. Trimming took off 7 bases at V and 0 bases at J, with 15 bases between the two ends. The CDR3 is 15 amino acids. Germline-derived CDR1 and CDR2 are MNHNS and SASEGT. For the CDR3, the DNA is TGTGCCAGCACCCGAGGCGCGAACTACCAAGAGACCCAGTACTTC. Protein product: CASTRGANYQETQYF.

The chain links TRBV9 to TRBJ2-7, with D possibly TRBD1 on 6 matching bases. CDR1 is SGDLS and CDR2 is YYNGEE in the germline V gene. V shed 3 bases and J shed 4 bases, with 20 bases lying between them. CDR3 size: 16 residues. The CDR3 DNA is TGTGCCAGCAGCGAGGGGGTTAGCACCCACGGGTACGAGCAGTACTTC. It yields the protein CASSEGVSTHGYEQYF.

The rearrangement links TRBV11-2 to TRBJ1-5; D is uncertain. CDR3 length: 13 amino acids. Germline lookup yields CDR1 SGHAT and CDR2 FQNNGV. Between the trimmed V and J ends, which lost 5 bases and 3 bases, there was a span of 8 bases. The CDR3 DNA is TGTGCCAGCAGCCAAGGGCTCAATCAGCCCCAGCATTTT. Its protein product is CASSQGLNQPQHF.